The 30 T cell receptor beta chains in this list originate from one sample, sequenced in a study of T cell repertoires in cytomegalovirus infection. TCRdb processed the reads anew with MiXCR; each CDR3 protein has one entry. The sample includes 300,000 to 400,000 distinct CDR3 sequences, 15% to 20% of them seen just once. What was sequenced was PBMCs. The receptor source for this set is a human donor in good health (CMV status not recorded). Some clones in this sample may be carry-over from other donors' samples.

In its sample, this clonotype was seen many times. The chain employs TRBV20-1 and TRBJ2-5; TRBD2 matches 12 bases. CDR1 and CDR2 (germline): DFQATT, SNEGSKA (reference sequence). The CDR3 is 16 residues long. Germline trimming cut 1 base from V and 1 base from J; bases unmatched to any gene: 4. The CDR3 spells CSARGPGLAGQETQYF. The CDR3 DNA reads TGCAGTGCTAGAGGTCCGGGACTAGCGGGCCAAGAGACCCAGTACTTC.

The chain carries TRBV30 and TRBJ2-7, with a weak D call TRBD1 (5 bases). The CDR3 has 14 residues. The germline gives CDR1 GTSNPN, CDR2 SVGIG (reference sequence). Trimming removed 1 base at V and 0 bases at J, with 10 bases between. CDR3 nucleotides: TGTGCCTGGAGTGACCAGGACACCTCCTACGAGCAGTACTTC. Translating gives CAWSDQDTSYEQYF.

This clonotype was counted many times. The V gene is TRBV7-2, the J gene TRBJ1-2; TRBD1 matches 11 bases. V gave up 5 bases and J gave up 4 bases; unmatched junction bases: 6. Per the germline V gene, CDR1 is SGHTA and CDR2 is FQGNSA. The CDR3 has 15 amino acids. The CDR3 loop reads CASSLGQGAGYGYTF. The CDR3 coding sequence is TGTGCCAGCAGCCTAGGACAGGGGGCAGGCTATGGCTACACCTTC.

The chain has TRBV20-1 and TRBJ2-5; 10 bases are a match to TRBD2. Trimming at V came to 1 base and at J to 1 base, leaving 6 bases not matched to a gene. Germline-derived CDR1 and CDR2 are DFQATT and SNEGSKA (reference sequence). This CDR3 has 16 amino acids. For the CDR3, the DNA is TGCAGTGCTAGAGGGCTAGCGGGAGAGACCCAAGAGACCCAGTACTTC. This sequence encodes CSARGLAGETQETQYF.

The sample holds many counts of this clonotype. This chain links TRBV7-2 with TRBJ2-7; D may be TRBD1 (5 bases). Germline V gene data show CDR1 as SGHTA and CDR2 as FQGNSA. V was cut by 6 bases and J by 0 bases, with 12 bases left in between. This CDR3 has 14 amino acids. The CDR3 nucleotides are TGTGCCAGCAGAAGTCCGGACATCTCCTACGAGCAGTACTTC. It codes for CASRSPDISYEQYF.

In DNA form, the CDR3 reads TGTGCCAGCAGCCAAGATCTTGGGGCGGGGAACAATGAGCAGTTCTTC. As protein: CASSQDLGAGNNEQFF. This chain uses TRBV3-1 with TRBJ2-1, with D maybe TRBD2 (6 bases). Germline V gene lookup returns CDR1 LGHDT and CDR2 YNNKEL (reference sequence). The CDR3 has 16 residues. Trimming took 0 bases from V and 5 from J, leaving 14 bases between them.

There are a few counts of this clonotype. The rearrangement links TRBV28 to TRBJ2-7; no clear D. This CDR3 is built from 14 residues. Between the trimmed V and J ends, which lost 6 bases and 0 bases, there was a span of 12 bases. Per the germline V gene, CDR1 is MDHEN and CDR2 is SYDVKM. The CDR3 loop reads CASRRTVSSYEQYF. The CDR3 coding sequence is TGTGCCAGCAGAAGGACGGTAAGCTCCTACGAGCAGTACTTC.

This clonotype was counted at least ten times. The chain recombines TRBV7-8 with TRBJ1-1, with 7 bases lining up with TRBD1. After removal of 5 bases from V and 1 base from J, the junction contained 7 bases not matched to a gene. The germline V gene encodes CDR1 SGHVS and CDR2 FQNEAQ. This CDR3 has 15 residues. The CDR3 DNA reads as TGTGCCAGCAGCCCCCCGACAGGGCGGAACACTGAAGCTTTCTTT. Amino acids: CASSPPTGRNTEAFF.

There are a few counts of this clonotype. CDR3 residues: CASSSVAGEGVSETQYF. DNA of the CDR3: TGTGCCAGCAGCTCCGTAGCGGGAGAGGGGGTTAGTGAGACCCAGTACTTC. The chain combines TRBV7-8 with TRBJ2-5, with 9 nucleotides matching TRBD2. The CDR3 runs to 17 residues. V was clipped by 4 bases and J by 5 bases; unmatched bases: 14. Germline values: CDR1 SGHVS, CDR2 FQNEAQ.

This clonotype was found many times. The chain uses TRBV5-6 and TRBJ2-1; D uncertain. V was clipped by 3 bases and J by 5 bases, with 9 bases between them. Germline V gene data show CDR1 as SGHDT and CDR2 as YYEEEE. The CDR3 extends over 13 amino acids. CDR3 nucleotide sequence: TGTGCCAGCAGCTCCCCCCGGAACAATGAGCAGTTCTTC. Protein product: CASSSPRNNEQFF.

DNA of the CDR3: TGTGCCAGCAGTTACTATCTCTACGAGCAGTACTTC. It is translated as CASSYYLYEQYF. This sequence joins TRBV6-2 or TRBV6-3 and TRBJ2-7, with D uncertain. Germline CDR1 is MNHEY and CDR2 is SVGEGT. The CDR3 length is 12 residues. The V end lost 1 base, the J end lost 3 bases, and 4 bases lay between the germline ends.

This clonotype showed up many times. The chain carries TRBV28 and TRBJ2-7; 7 nucleotides align to TRBD2. Trimming removed 6 bases from V and 3 bases from J; junction bases left unmatched: 5. Germline V gives CDR1 MDHEN, CDR2 SYDVKM. The CDR3 spans 13 residues. CDR3 DNA sequence: TGTGCCAGCAGCCCTGGGGGGGGCTACGAGCAGTACTTC. The encoded protein is CASSPGGGYEQYF.

The chain couples TRBV15 to TRBJ1-1, with 11 bases lining up with TRBD1. The V and J ends lost 3 bases and 6 bases, in that order; junction bases with no gene match: 6. This CDR3 region has 15 residues. Germline CDR1 LNHNV, CDR2 YYDKDF (reference sequence). The CDR3, as DNA: TGTGCCACCAGCAGGAAGGGACAGGGGGAATCTGAAGCTTTCTTT. Amino acid sequence: CATSRKGQGESEAFF.

The chain employs TRBV20-1 and TRBJ1-5, with D perhaps TRBD1 (5 bases). Trimming removed 2 bases at V and 0 bases at J, with 8 bases between. There are 14 residues in the CDR3. Per germline, CDR1 DFQATT and CDR2 SNEGSKA (reference sequence). In DNA, the CDR3 is TGCAGTGCTAGACGCAGGGCTAGCAATCAGCCCCAGCATTTT. Amino acids: CSARRRASNQPQHF.

The chain joins TRBV12-3 or TRBV12-4 to TRBJ2-4; tentative D call: TRBD1 (5 bases). Trimming removed 2 bases at V and 0 bases at J, with 14 bases between. The length of the CDR3 is 17 residues. In DNA, the CDR3 is TGTGCCAGCAGTTTAAGGGGCGGACCTTTAGCCAAAAACATTCAGTACTTC. Translated, it gives CASSLRGGPLAKNIQYF.

This clonotype showed up many times. The rearrangement links TRBV6-6 to TRBJ2-1, with 9 bases lining up with TRBD1. Germline V lookup: CDR1 MNHNY, CDR2 SVGAGI (reference sequence). J gave up 5 bases and V 2 bases, and 7 bases lay outside the gene matches. CDR3 length: 16 amino acids. The CDR3 sequence is CASSYAGTGLDNEQFF. CDR3 DNA sequence: TGTGCCAGCAGTTACGCCGGGACAGGGCTTGACAATGAGCAGTTCTTC.

The count of this clonotype is one. This chain joins TRBV3-1 and TRBJ1-1; possibly TRBD1 for D (5 bases). Trimming removed 2 bases from V and 3 bases from J, with 10 bases in between. CDR3 size: 14 residues. Germline V gives CDR1 LGHDT, CDR2 YNNKEL (reference sequence). The chain's CDR3 is CASSQHGADTEAFF. In nucleotides, the CDR3 is TGTGCCAGCAGCCAACATGGGGCGGACACTGAAGCTTTCTTT.

This chain links TRBV29-1 with TRBJ2-7; TRBD1 matches at 8 bases. The CDR3 runs to 14 residues. Germline trimming cut 1 base from V and 4 bases from J; bases unmatched to any gene: 6. The germline V gene encodes CDR1 SQVTM and CDR2 ANQGSEA. The CDR3 loop is CSVEVLRQGYEQYF. CDR3 nucleotides: TGCAGCGTTGAAGTTCTCAGACAGGGGTACGAGCAGTACTTC.

This clonotype was found a few times. CDR3 sequence: CASSRGNGYTF. CDR3 DNA: TGTGCCAGCAGTCGGGGGAACGGCTACACCTTC. The chain employs TRBV6-5 and TRBJ1-2; possibly TRBD1 for D (5 bases). Germline lookup yields CDR1 MNHEY and CDR2 SVGAGI. This CDR3 is 11 amino acids long. V shed 5 bases and J shed 8 bases, with 9 bases lying between them.

This clonotype was seen at least ten times. The chain is built from TRBV11-2 and TRBJ2-5; the D is unclear. CDR1 is SGHAT, CDR2 FQNNGV, per germline. CDR3 length: 15 residues. Deletions cut 3 bases from V and 2 bases from J, with 13 bases between. The CDR3 nucleotides read TGTGCCAGCAGCTTTAGTCGACATGCTCAAGAGACCCAGTACTTC. Translation: CASSFSRHAQETQYF.

This clonotype was recorded a few times. The CDR3 sequence is CASSWGLAGDNEQFF. In nucleotides, the CDR3 is TGCGCCAGCAGTTGGGGACTAGCGGGAGACAATGAGCAGTTCTTC. V is TRBV5-1 and J is TRBJ2-1; 14 nucleotides agree with TRBD2. Germline CDR1 is SGHRS and CDR2 is YFSETQ. CDR3 size: 15 residues. The junction had 3 bases not matched to a gene; V was cut back by 5 bases and J by 5 bases.

This clonotype appeared a single time. The chain combines TRBV18 with TRBJ1-3; a weak D match, TRBD1 (5 bases). The CDR3 loop spans 16 amino acids. Trimming removed 2 bases from V and 0 bases from J, with 11 bases in between. CDR1 KGHSH and CDR2 LQKENI come from the germline V gene. In DNA form, the CDR3 reads TGTGCCAGCTCACCAATCGACAGTGCCTCTGGAAACACCATATATTTT. This sequence encodes CASSPIDSASGNTIYF.

This clonotype was found a few times. V usage is TRBV12-5 and J usage is TRBJ1-5; D call uncertain. CDR1 LGHNT and CDR2 FRNRAP come from the germline V gene. V was cut by 0 bases and J by 5 bases, with 8 bases left in between. This CDR3 has 14 amino acids. DNA of the CDR3: TGTGCTAGTGGTTTGGTAGGACGGGATCAGCCCCAGCATTTT. Its translation is CASGLVGRDQPQHF. The full variable domain, rest sourced from reference TRBV12-5 and TRBJ1-5, is DARVTQTPRHKVTEMGQEVTMRCQPILGHNTVFWYRQTMMQGLELLAYFRNRAPLDDSGMPKDRFSAEMPDATLATLKIQPSEPRDSAVYFCASGLVGRDQPQHFGDGTRLSIL.

This clonotype occurred many times. This sequence joins TRBV7-2 and TRBJ2-5; D gene unclear. Trimming shortened V by 1 base and J by 5 bases, and 8 bases separated the two germline ends. There are 13 residues in the CDR3. From germline, CDR1 is SGHTA and CDR2 FQGNSA. CDR3 nucleotide sequence: TGTGCCAGCAGCTTAGGATCGATGGAGACCCAGTACTTC. Protein sequence: CASSLGSMETQYF.

This clonotype was recorded at least ten times. The chain uses TRBV7-2 and TRBJ2-7; maybe TRBD2 (6 bases). V lost 3 bases and J lost 4, with 16 bases in between. The CDR3 contains 15 residues. From germline, CDR1 is SGHTA and CDR2 FQGNSA. CDR3 region: CASSLTGLGPYEQYF. For the CDR3, the DNA is TGTGCCAGCAGCTTGACGGGACTCGGACCGTACGAGCAGTACTTC.

V usage is TRBV10-3 and J usage is TRBJ2-3; 8 nucleotides align to TRBD2. Germline CDR1 and CDR2: ENHRY and SYGVKD. V shed 7 bases, J shed 9 bases, and the junction held 24 bases outside the gene matches. The CDR3 sequence is 18 residues long. The CDR3, as DNA: TGTGCCATCACTCTACCGCAGAGCGGGAGCCCCCGGGGGGACACGCAGTATTTT. Amino acid sequence: CAITLPQSGSPRGDTQYF.

This clonotype was picked up a small number of times. The V and J genes are TRBV7-6 and TRBJ2-3; TRBD2 matches 8 bases. The V gene end was trimmed by 5 bases and the J gene end by 6 bases; junction bases not matched to a gene: 7. Germline V gives CDR1 SGHVS, CDR2 FNYEAQ. The CDR3 contains 14 residues. CDR3 protein: CASSTGTSSDTQYF. CDR3 nucleotide sequence: TGTGCCAGCAGCACAGGGACTAGTAGCGATACGCAGTATTTT.

This rearrangement joins TRBV9 to TRBJ2-7; no reliable D call. Deletions cut 4 bases from V and 4 bases from J, with 12 bases between. CDR1 is SGDLS, CDR2 YYNGEE, per germline. This CDR3 spans 13 amino acids. CDR3: CASSPLRDYEQYF. Here the CDR3 DNA reads TGTGCCAGCAGCCCCCTTCGAGATTACGAGCAGTACTTC.

In this sample, this clonotype turned up once. A much larger clone is a single base away; this may be a read error. The CDR3, as DNA: TGTGCCACCAGCTTATCAGGACACACTTTAGGGACCCAGTACTTC. It codes for CATSLSGHTLGTQYF. The chain joins TRBV7-6 to TRBJ2-5, with a weak D call TRBD1 (5 bases). The CDR3 has 15 amino acids. Germline V gene data show CDR1 as SGHVS and CDR2 as FNYEAQ.

This clonotype was seen at least ten times. The rearrangement uses TRBV7-2 and TRBJ2-7; TRBD2 might be the D (5 bases). The CDR3 sequence is 13 residues long. Germline values: CDR1 SGHTA, CDR2 FQGNSA. V dropped 6 bases and J dropped 4 bases, with 13 bases sitting between them. The CDR3: CASSSSRGYEQYF. The CDR3 DNA sequence: TGTGCCAGCAGTTCAAGTCGGGGTTACGAGCAGTACTTC. The complete variable domain, with remaining parts taken from reference TRBV7-2 and TRBJ2-7, reads GAGVSQSPSNKVTEKGKDVELRCDPISGHTALYWYRQSLGQGLEFLIYFQGNSAPDKSGLPSDRFSAERTGGSVSTLTIQRTQQEDSAVYLCASSSSRGYEQYFGPGTRLTVT.